This passage covers 22 T cell receptor beta chains from one sample sequenced in a study of control samples from healthy donors and cancer patients. Generated by immunoSEQ multiplex PCR, the TCRdb table keeps only in-frame clones and is missing some. The table includes some 160,000 clones, approximately 90% detected once. Material for sequencing was blood. These TCRs come from a woman aged 30 to 39 in good health.

The chain couples TRBV4-1 to TRBJ2-1; D is ambiguous. This CDR3 comprises 15 residues. The V end was cut by 4 bases, the J end by 4 bases, with 14 bases between. From germline, CDR1 is MGHRA and CDR2 YSYEKL. CDR3 in amino acids: CASSPERYLYNEQFF. CDR3 in DNA: TGCGCCAGCAGCCCCGAAAGGTATCTATACAATGAGCAGTTCTTC.

This chain links TRBV5-1 with TRBJ2-2, with 8 positions matching TRBD1. V lost 0 bases to trimming and J lost 5 bases; unmatched junction nucleotides: 9. CDR1 and CDR2 from the germline V gene are SGHRS and YFSETQ. CDR3 length: 17 amino acids. CDR3 loop: CASSLGGLDRGTGELFF. The DNA of the CDR3 is TGCGCCAGCAGCTTGGGAGGTCTTGACAGGGGTACCGGGGAGCTGTTTTTT.

This clone was found a few times. The chain joins TRBV12-5 to TRBJ2-1, with 9 bases matching TRBD2. V was pared by 2 bases and J by 2 bases, with 4 bases of the junction left unmatched. In germline, CDR1 is LGHNT, CDR2 FRNRAP. The CDR3 covers 16 residues. The CDR3 here is CASGLRREGPYNEQFF. Here the CDR3 DNA reads TGTGCTAGTGGTTTGCGGCGGGAGGGCCCCTACAATGAGCAGTTCTTC. The full variable domain, completed using reference TRBV12-5 and TRBJ2-1, is DARVTQTPRHKVTEMGQEVTMRCQPILGHNTVFWYRQTMMQGLELLAYFRNRAPLDDSGMPKDRFSAEMPDATLATLKIQPSEPRDSAVYFCASGLRREGPYNEQFFGPGTRLTVL.

The DNA for the CDR3 is TGTGCCAGCAGCTTAGGACAGTACGAGCAGTACTTC. Its translation: CASSLGQYEQYF. V is TRBV7-8 and J is TRBJ2-7; maybe TRBD1 (5 bases). CDR1 and CDR2 from the germline V gene are SGHVS and FQNEAQ. The CDR3 runs 12 residues. V was cut by 1 base and J by 4 bases, with 5 bases left in between. Full variable domain (rest looked up from reference TRBV7-8 and TRBJ2-7): GAGVSQSPRYKVAKRGQDVALRCDPISGHVSLFWYQQALGQGPEFLTYFQNEAQLDKSGLPSDRFFAERPEGSVSTLKIQRTQQEDSAVYLCASSLGQYEQYFGPGTRLTVT.

The V gene is TRBV7-2, the J gene TRBJ2-5; D might be TRBD2 (7 bases). The CDR3 spans 14 residues. The V and J ends lost 5 bases and 2 bases respectively, with 12 bases between them. CDR1 and CDR2 from the germline V gene are SGHTA and FQGNSA. The chain's CDR3 is CASSRGRGQETQYF. The CDR3 DNA is TGTGCCAGCAGCCGGGGGCGGGGGCAAGAGACCCAGTACTTC.

The gene calls are TRBV24-1 and TRBJ2-1; 8 nucleotides agree with TRBD2. After removal of 1 base from V and 0 bases from J, the junction contained 4 bases not matched to a gene. This CDR3 is built from 17 residues. The germline V gene encodes CDR1 KGHDR and CDR2 SFDVKD. The DNA of the CDR3 is TGTGCCACCAGTGATTTCCAAAGCGGGAGCTCCTACAATGAGCAGTTCTTC. Translation: CATSDFQSGSSYNEQFF.

The rearrangement uses TRBV5-1 and TRBJ2-3, with D unclear. Trimming left V 6 bases short and J 0 bases short, with 11 bases between. Germline V CDR1 and CDR2: SGHRS, YFSETQ. CDR3 length: 14 amino acids. The CDR3 DNA sequence: TGCGCCAGCACCCGCGGCGGCAGCACAGATACGCAGTATTTT. This sequence encodes CASTRGGSTDTQYF.

V and J are TRBV28 and TRBJ1-3; possible D gene TRBD1, 5 bases. CDR3 length equals 16 residues. Between the trimmed V and J ends, which lost 3 bases and 2 bases, there was a span of 14 bases. Germline V CDR1 and CDR2: MDHEN, SYDVKM. The CDR3 here is CASSLQGSPAGNTIYF. In DNA form, the CDR3 reads TGTGCCAGCAGTTTGCAGGGAAGCCCCGCTGGAAACACCATATATTTT.

The chain combines TRBV7-6 with TRBJ1-6; D is possibly TRBD1 (6 bases). The CDR3 extends over 15 amino acids. CDR1 and CDR2 from the germline V gene are SGHVS and FNYEAQ. The V end lost 5 bases, the J end lost 7 bases, and 15 bases lay between the germline ends. The DNA for the CDR3 is TGTGCCAGCAGCCAGAACAGGGCCCCGAATTCACCCCTCCACTTT. It yields the protein CASSQNRAPNSPLHF. The full variable domain, with the rest looked up from reference TRBV7-6 and TRBJ1-6, is GAGVSQSPRYKVTKRGQDVALRCDPISGHVSLYWYRQALGQGPEFLTYFNYEAQQDKSGLPNDRFSAERPEGSISTLTIQRTEQRDSAMYRCASSQNRAPNSPLHFGNGTRLTVT.

The chain uses TRBV27 and TRBJ1-4; maybe TRBD1 (5 bases). V was shortened by 8 bases and J by 4 bases, with 17 bases between the two germline ends. The CDR3 spans 15 residues. Germline V CDR1 and CDR2: MNHEY, SMNVEV (reference sequence). CDR3 coding DNA: TGTGCCAGCGGTGGCCGGGGGGGACTTAATGAAAAACTGTTTTTT. Encoded protein: CASGGRGGLNEKLFF.

This clone was observed a single time. The chain recombines TRBV15 with TRBJ2-1; 9 bases agree with TRBD2. The CDR3 contains 15 residues. Germline V gene sequence: CDR1 LNHNV, CDR2 YYDKDF (reference sequence). The J segment lost 4 bases and the V segment lost 8 bases, leaving 9 bases of the junction unmatched. The CDR3 nucleotides are TGTGCCACCGCGCGGGAGGGCCTGGTATACAATGAGCAGTTCTTC. This gives the protein CATAREGLVYNEQFF.

The chain couples TRBV14 to TRBJ2-7; D gene ambiguous. The germline V gene encodes CDR1 SGHDN and CDR2 FVKESK. Trimming cost V 3 bases and J 3 bases, with 15 bases left between them. The CDR3 spans 15 residues. The CDR3 protein is CASSHGQANNYEQYF. In DNA form, the CDR3 reads TGTGCCAGCAGCCACGGGCAGGCCAATAACTACGAGCAGTACTTC.

This chain connects TRBV30 to TRBJ2-7; TRBD1 aligns across 8 bases. The germline V gene encodes CDR1 GTSNPN and CDR2 SVGIG (reference sequence). The CDR3 loop spans 12 amino acids. Losses at the gene ends were 4 bases for V and 3 bases for J; bases not matched to a gene: 2. This CDR3 reads CAWTGTGYEQYF. CDR3 nucleotide sequence: TGTGCCTGGACCGGGACAGGCTACGAGCAGTACTTC. The complete variable domain, with remaining parts taken from reference TRBV30 and TRBJ2-7, reads SQTIHQWPATLVQPVGSPLSLECTVEGTSNPNLYWYRQAAGRGLQLLFYSVGIGQISSEVPQNLSASRPQDRQFILSSKKLLLSDSGFYLCAWTGTGYEQYFGPGTRLTVT.

The chain is built from TRBV6-2 or TRBV6-3 and TRBJ1-2; TRBD1 agrees at 8 bases. CDR1 is MNHEY and CDR2 is SVGEGT in the germline V gene. The CDR3 covers 16 residues. J was trimmed by 0 bases and V by 6 bases; bases with no gene match: 9. CDR3 sequence (DNA): TGTGCCAGCAGCTGGGACAGGCTTAAACCTAACTATGGCTACACCTTC. Translated: CASSWDRLKPNYGYTF.

This clone was detected once. The rearrangement joins TRBV12-5 to TRBJ2-1; tentatively, D is TRBD1 or TRBD2 (5 bases each). V lost 7 bases and J 2 bases, leaving 15 bases between the germline ends. This CDR3 contains 15 residues. The V gene's germline CDR1 is LGHNT and CDR2 FRNRAP. CDR3 sequence reads: CASAGEGSAYNEQFF. The DNA for the CDR3 is TGTGCTAGTGCCGGAGAGGGGAGCGCCTACAATGAGCAGTTCTTC.

This rearrangement joins TRBV18 to TRBJ2-7; TRBD1 is a possible D gene (6 bases). This CDR3 comprises 13 residues. The germline CDR1 and CDR2 sequences are KGHSH and LQKENI. V lost 4 bases and J lost 3, with 10 bases in between. CDR3 nucleotides: TGTGCCAGCTCACAAGGACAGCTCTACGAGCAGTACTTC. This encodes CASSQGQLYEQYF.

CDR3 nucleotide sequence: TGTGCCAGCAGCCAAGGGAGAACTACTGCCGGGGAGCTGTTTTTT. As protein: CASSQGRTTAGELFF. This chain uses TRBV3-1 (or the pseudogene TRBV3-2) with TRBJ2-2; unclear D gene. CDR3 size: 15 residues. Germline assignment: CDR1 LGHDT and CDR2 YNNKEL (reference sequence). The germline V and J ends were trimmed by 1 base and 6 bases, with 12 bases remaining between them.

The genes are TRBV7-9 and TRBJ1-2; D perhaps matches TRBD1 (6 bases). CDR1 and CDR2 (germline): SEHNR, FQNEAQ (reference sequence). The CDR3 totals 15 residues. V shed 1 base and J shed 6 bases, with 15 bases lying between them. For the CDR3, the DNA is TGTGCCAGCAGCTTAGGCGGCGGAGGGGGTGATGGCTACACCTTC. This sequence encodes CASSLGGGGGDGYTF.

The V and J genes are TRBV19 and TRBJ1-1; D is ambiguous. The CDR3 length is 12 residues. The V end was cut by 3 bases, the J end by 6 bases, with 8 bases between. From germline, CDR1 is LNHDA and CDR2 SQIVND (reference sequence). In DNA, the CDR3 is TGTGCCAGTAGTATGGGTCCCCCTGAAGCTTTCTTT. Translation: CASSMGPPEAFF.

This chain uses TRBV27 with TRBJ1-6; D is unresolved. The CDR3 is 16 amino acids. Germline CDR1 is MNHEY and CDR2 is SMNVEV (reference sequence). V dropped 4 bases and J dropped 0 bases, with 10 bases sitting between them. In nucleotides, the CDR3 is TGTGCCAGCAGTTCATTGGGGTCCTCCTATAATTCACCCCTCCACTTT. Residues: CASSSLGSSYNSPLHF.

This clone has a count of ten or more. The V and J genes are TRBV4-1 and TRBJ1-1; TRBD1 agrees at 8 bases. Trimming at V came to 1 base and at J to 0 bases, leaving 7 bases not matched to a gene. The CDR3 length is 17 residues. CDR1 is MGHRA, CDR2 YSYEKL, per germline. CDR3 sequence (DNA): TGCGCCAGCAGCCAAGCCGGGACAGGAGCGATGAACACTGAAGCTTTCTTT. It translates to CASSQAGTGAMNTEAFF.

The chain joins TRBV29-1 to TRBJ2-7, with D uncertain. The germline V gene encodes CDR1 SQVTM and CDR2 ANQGSEA. The V gene lost 4 bases and the J gene lost 2 bases, with 12 bases spanning the gap. The CDR3 runs to 13 residues. As DNA, the CDR3 is TGCAGCGTTGTGCCTGATAATGCCTACGAGCAGTACTTC. Translating it yields CSVVPDNAYEQYF.